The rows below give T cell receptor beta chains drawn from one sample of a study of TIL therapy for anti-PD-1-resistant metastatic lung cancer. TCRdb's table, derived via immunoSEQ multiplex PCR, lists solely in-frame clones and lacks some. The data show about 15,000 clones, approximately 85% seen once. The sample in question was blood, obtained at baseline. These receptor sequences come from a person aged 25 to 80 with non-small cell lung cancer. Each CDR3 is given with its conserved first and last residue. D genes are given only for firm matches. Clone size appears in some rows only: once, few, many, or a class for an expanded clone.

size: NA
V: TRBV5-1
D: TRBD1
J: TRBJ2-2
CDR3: CASSPRDRGITGELFF
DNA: TGCGCCAGCAGCCCCCGGGACAGGGGGATCACCGGGGAGCTGTTTTTT

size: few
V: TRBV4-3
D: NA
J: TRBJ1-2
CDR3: CASSQDLGAGDRYGYTF
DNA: TGCGCCAGCAGCCAAGATCTGGGGGCAGGGGACCGCTATGGCTACACCTTC

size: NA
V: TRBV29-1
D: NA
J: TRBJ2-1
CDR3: CSVDPRVGRNEQFF
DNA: TGCAGCGTTGATCCCAGGGTGGGTCGAAATGAGCAGTTCTTC

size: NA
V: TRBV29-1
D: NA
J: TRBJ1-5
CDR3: CSVADSNQPQHF
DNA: TGCAGCGTTGCCGATAGCAATCAGCCCCAGCATTTT

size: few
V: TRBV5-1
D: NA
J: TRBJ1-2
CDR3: CASSLVGYDGYTF
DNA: TGCGCCAGCAGCTTGGTGGGGTATGATGGCTACACCTTC

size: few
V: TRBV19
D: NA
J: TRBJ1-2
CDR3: CASSTTGLGIYGYTF
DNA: TGTGCCAGTAGTACTACAGGGCTTGGTATCTATGGCTACACCTTC

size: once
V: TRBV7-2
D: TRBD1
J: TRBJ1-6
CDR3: CASSLGQGAPISPLHF
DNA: TGTGCCAGCAGCCTGGGACAGGGGGCTCCGATTTCACCCCTCCACTTT

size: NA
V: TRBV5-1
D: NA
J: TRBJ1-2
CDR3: CASSMTPGDYGYTF
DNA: TGCGCCAGCAGCATGACCCCAGGGGACTATGGCTACACCTTC

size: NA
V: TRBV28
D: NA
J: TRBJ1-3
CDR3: CASSLSGGLRNTIYF
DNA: TGTGCCAGCAGTTTATCGGGTGGCCTAAGAAACACCATATATTTT

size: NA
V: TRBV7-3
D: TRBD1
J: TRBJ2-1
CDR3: CASSLDRANEQFF
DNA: TGTGCCAGCAGCTTAGACAGGGCCAATGAGCAGTTCTTC

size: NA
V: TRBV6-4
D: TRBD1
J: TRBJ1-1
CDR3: CASSDPYRTGGARNTEAFF
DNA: TGTGCCAGCAGTGACCCTTACCGGACAGGGGGCGCGCGGAACACTGAAGCTTTCTTT

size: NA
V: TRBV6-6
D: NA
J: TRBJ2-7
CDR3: CASREDTGTSDGEQYF
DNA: TGTGCCAGCAGGGAGGACACCGGGACATCAGACGGGGAGCAGTACTTC

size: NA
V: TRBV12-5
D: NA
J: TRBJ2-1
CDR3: CASGSLSVAKHEQFF
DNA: TGTGCTAGTGGTTCCCTCTCGGTAGCGAAGCATGAGCAGTTCTTC

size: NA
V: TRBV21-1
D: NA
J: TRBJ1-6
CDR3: CASSKSGVNSPLHF
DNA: TGTGCCAGCAGCAAATCAGGGGTCAATTCACCCCTCCACTTT

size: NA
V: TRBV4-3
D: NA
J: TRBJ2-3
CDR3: CASSLLPADGVSVTQYF
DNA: TGCGCCAGCAGCCTTCTACCCGCAGATGGGGTAAGCGTTACGCAGTATTTT

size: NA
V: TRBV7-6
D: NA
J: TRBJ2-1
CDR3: CASSLGGALPDNNEQFF
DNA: TGTGCCAGCAGCTTAGGGGGTGCACTACCCGACAACAATGAGCAGTTCTTC

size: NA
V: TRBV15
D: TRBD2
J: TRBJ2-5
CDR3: CATSRGGTGQETQYF
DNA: TGTGCCACCAGCAGGGGGGGGACGGGACAAGAGACCCAGTACTTC

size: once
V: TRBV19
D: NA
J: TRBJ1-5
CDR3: CASRDREANQPQHF
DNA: TGTGCCAGTAGGGACCGTGAGGCGAATCAGCCCCAGCATTTT

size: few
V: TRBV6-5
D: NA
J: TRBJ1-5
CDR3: CASRQTFNQPQHF
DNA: TGTGCCTCAAGGCAGACCTTCAATCAGCCCCAGCATTTT

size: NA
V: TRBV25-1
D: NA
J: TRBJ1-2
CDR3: CASSPNGVRQRYGYTF
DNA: TGTGCCAGCAGTCCGAATGGGGTGCGGCAACGGTATGGCTACACCTTC

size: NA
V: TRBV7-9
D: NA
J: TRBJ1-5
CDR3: CASSLGLGQNQPQHF
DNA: TGTGCCAGCAGCTTAGGGTTAGGACAGAATCAGCCCCAGCATTTT

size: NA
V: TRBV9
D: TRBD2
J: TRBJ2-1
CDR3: CASSVGLAGATALYNEQFF
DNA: TGTGCCAGCAGCGTAGGACTAGCGGGGGCTACCGCCCTCTACAATGAGCAGTTCTTC

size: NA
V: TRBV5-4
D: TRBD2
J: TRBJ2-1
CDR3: CASSLALAGGYEQFF
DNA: TGTGCCAGCAGCTTAGCACTAGCGGGAGGATACGAGCAGTTCTTC

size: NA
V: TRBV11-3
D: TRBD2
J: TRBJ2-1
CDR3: CASSFRTSGRNEQFF
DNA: TGTGCCAGCAGCTTCAGGACTAGCGGGAGAAATGAGCAGTTCTTC

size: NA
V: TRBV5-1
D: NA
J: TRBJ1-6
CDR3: CASSLGTVGSPLHF
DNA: TGCGCCAGCAGCTTGGGGACGGTTGGGTCACCCCTCCACTTT

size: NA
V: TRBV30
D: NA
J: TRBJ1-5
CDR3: CAWSEDSNQPQHF
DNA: TGTGCCTGGAGTGAAGACAGCAATCAGCCCCAGCATTTT

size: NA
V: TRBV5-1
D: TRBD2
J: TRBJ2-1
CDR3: CASSLAGTSLFF
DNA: TGCGCCAGCAGCTTGGCCGGGACTAGCTTGTTCTTC

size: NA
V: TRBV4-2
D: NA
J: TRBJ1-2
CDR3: CASSQDRQSRYGYTF
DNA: TGTGCCAGCAGCCAAGATCGACAGAGTCGCTATGGCTACACCTTC

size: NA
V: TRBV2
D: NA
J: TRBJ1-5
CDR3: CASSERARNQPQHF
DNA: TGTGCCAGCAGTGAAAGGGCTCGCAATCAGCCCCAGCATTTT

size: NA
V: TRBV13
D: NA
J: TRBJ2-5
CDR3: CASSLVGWGFQETQYF
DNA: TGTGCCAGCAGCTTAGTAGGTTGGGGGTTCCAAGAGACCCAGTACTTC

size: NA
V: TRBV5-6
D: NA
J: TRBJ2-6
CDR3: CASSWQGSGANVLTF
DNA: TGTGCCAGCAGCTGGCAGGGCTCTGGGGCCAACGTCCTGACTTTC